The rows below give T cell receptor beta chains drawn from one sample of a study of cytomegalovirus exposure and HLA in healthy donors. Only in-frame clones appear in the TCRdb table, and some are missing; sequencing was by immunoSEQ multiplex PCR. The table has 100,000 to 150,000 clones, 82% seen once; the top ten hold just over 8%. Material: PBMCs. Receptors originate from a woman aged 50 to 60 in good health and CMV-seropositive. Both conserved end residues are part of each CDR3. The order of the fields is CDR3 protein, CDR3 DNA, clone size, D gene, V gene, J gene. D genes are given only for firm matches. A clone size is listed for some rows: how often the clone was seen (once, few, many), or a class if it is expanded.

CDR3: CASSESTGVNTEAFF
DNA: TGCGCCAGCAGTGAGTCGACGGGGGTGAACACTGAAGCTTTCTTT
size: -
D: -
V: TRBV10-1
J: TRBJ1-1

CDR3: CASKIEAGGSYEQYF
DNA: TGCGCCAGCAAGATCGAAGCGGGAGGTTCCTACGAGCAGTACTTC
size: -
D: TRBD2
V: TRBV4-1
J: TRBJ2-7

CDR3: CASSLQGLSGYTF
DNA: TGTGCCAGCAGCTTACAGGGTCTCTCTGGCTACACCTTC
size: -
D: -
V: TRBV7-3
J: TRBJ1-2

CDR3: CAISRTGHMNTEAFF
DNA: TGTGCCATCAGTCGGACAGGGCACATGAACACTGAAGCTTTCTTT
size: -
D: TRBD1
V: TRBV10-3
J: TRBJ1-1

CDR3: CASTTGLEGETQYF
DNA: TGTGCCAGCACGACAGGGTTGGAGGGGGAGACCCAGTACTTC
size: -
D: -
V: TRBV9
J: TRBJ2-5

CDR3: CASSLAGPGYTF
DNA: TGTGCCAGCAGCTTGGCAGGGCCTGGCTACACCTTC
size: -
D: -
V: TRBV5-6
J: TRBJ1-2

CDR3: CASSTSGSRLNEQFF
DNA: -
size: -
D: -
V: TRBV7-3
J: TRBJ2-1

CDR3: CASSLVGTSYGEQFF
DNA: TGTGCCAGCAGCTTAGTCGGGACTAGTTATGGTGAGCAGTTCTTC
size: -
D: TRBD2
V: TRBV7-3
J: TRBJ2-1

CDR3: CASSQDRLVQETQYF
DNA: TGTGCCAGCAGCCAAGATCGACTCGTCCAAGAGACCCAGTACTTC
size: -
D: -
V: TRBV4-2
J: TRBJ2-5

CDR3: CASSFIHGGNQPQHF
DNA: TGTGCCAGCAGTTTCATACACGGAGGCAATCAGCCCCAGCATTTT
size: -
D: -
V: TRBV28
J: TRBJ1-5

CDR3: CATSRGQREKLFF
DNA: TGTGCCACCAGCAGAGGACAGCGTGAAAAACTGTTTTTT
size: -
D: -
V: TRBV15
J: TRBJ1-4

CDR3: CASSLDSGSGRANEQFF
DNA: TGTGCCAGCAGTTTAGACTCGGGTAGCGGGAGGGCCAATGAGCAGTTCTTC
size: once
D: TRBD2
V: TRBV28
J: TRBJ2-1

CDR3: CASSDLAVNTEAFF
DNA: TGTGCCAGCTCAGACCTTGCGGTGAACACTGAAGCTTTCTTT
size: -
D: -
V: TRBV18
J: TRBJ1-1

CDR3: CASSLWGTSANYNEQFF
DNA: TGTGCCAGCAGTTTATGGGGGACTAGCGCCAACTACAATGAGCAGTTCTTC
size: -
D: TRBD2
V: TRBV28
J: TRBJ2-1

CDR3: CAISAGVGTEAFF
DNA: TGTGCCATCAGTGCAGGGGTAGGCACTGAAGCTTTCTTT
size: few
D: -
V: TRBV10-3
J: TRBJ1-1

CDR3: CASSPLDREVRGYTF
DNA: TGTGCCAGCAGCCCGCTCGACAGGGAAGTAAGGGGCTACACCTTC
size: -
D: TRBD1
V: TRBV7-9
J: TRBJ1-2

CDR3: CASSLAGYGYTF
DNA: TGCGCCAGCAGCTTGGCCGGCTATGGCTACACCTTC
size: -
D: -
V: TRBV5-1
J: TRBJ1-2

CDR3: CATQDRGRTDTQYF
DNA: TGTGCCACCCAAGACAGGGGGCGGACAGATACGCAGTATTTT
size: -
D: TRBD1
V: TRBV27
J: TRBJ2-3

CDR3: CASSYADSNEAFF
DNA: TGTGCCAGCAGTTACGCGGACAGCAATGAAGCTTTCTTT
size: few
D: -
V: TRBV6-6
J: TRBJ1-1

CDR3: CASSSGSRGGGELFF
DNA: TGCGCCAGCAGCTCGGGCTCACGCGGGGGCGGGGAGCTGTTTTTT
size: -
D: TRBD2
V: TRBV5-1
J: TRBJ2-2

CDR3: CASSQAGQSIATNEKLFF
DNA: TGTGCCAGCAGCCAAGCGGGACAGTCAATTGCAACTAATGAAAAACTGTTTTTT
size: -
D: TRBD1
V: TRBV4-2
J: TRBJ1-4

CDR3: CASSSLGLPYNEQFF
DNA: TGTGCCAGCAGCTCGTTGGGGCTACCCTACAATGAGCAGTTCTTC
size: -
D: -
V: TRBV7-3
J: TRBJ2-1

CDR3: CASSQASDRVGSPLHF
DNA: TGCGCCAGCAGCCAAGCGTCGGACAGGGTCGGGTCACCCCTCCACTTT
size: once
D: TRBD1
V: TRBV4-3
J: TRBJ1-6

CDR3: CASSYSGGGTIEAFF
DNA: TGTGCCAGCAGTTACTCCGGGGGGGGTACTATTGAAGCTTTCTTT
size: -
D: -
V: TRBV6-5
J: TRBJ1-1

CDR3: CASSPNSAETEAFF
DNA: TGCGCCAGCAGCCCGAATAGCGCGGAAACTGAAGCTTTCTTT
size: -
D: -
V: TRBV5-1
J: TRBJ1-1

CDR3: CASGLARQATIEKLFF
DNA: TGTGCTAGTGGTTTGGCCCGACAGGCGACGATTGAAAAACTGTTTTTT
size: -
D: -
V: TRBV12-5
J: TRBJ1-4

CDR3: CAWRNRRSNEKLFF
DNA: TGTGCCTGGAGAAACAGGCGTTCTAATGAAAAACTGTTTTTT
size: few
D: -
V: TRBV30
J: TRBJ1-4

CDR3: CASSATRSSYNEQFF
DNA: TGCGCCAGCAGTGCGACTAGGAGCTCCTACAATGAGCAGTTCTTC
size: -
D: -
V: TRBV5-1
J: TRBJ2-1

CDR3: CASSVDTEVGKAFF
DNA: TGTGCCAGCAGCGTTGACACGGAGGTGGGTAAGGCTTTCTTT
size: -
D: -
V: TRBV7-9
J: TRBJ1-1

CDR3: CASSRSASGSGEDTQYF
DNA: TGTGCCAGCAGCCGCTCGGCTAGCGGGAGTGGAGAAGATACGCAGTATTTT
size: -
D: TRBD2
V: TRBV7-9
J: TRBJ2-3

CDR3: CASSLAAGGAYGYTF
DNA: TGTGCCAGCAGCTTAGCGGCTGGAGGGGCCTATGGCTACACCTTC
size: -
D: -
V: TRBV7-9
J: TRBJ1-2

CDR3: CASRWGGNEAFF
DNA: TGTGCCAGCCGATGGGGGGGAAATGAAGCTTTCTTT
size: -
D: -
V: TRBV19
J: TRBJ1-1